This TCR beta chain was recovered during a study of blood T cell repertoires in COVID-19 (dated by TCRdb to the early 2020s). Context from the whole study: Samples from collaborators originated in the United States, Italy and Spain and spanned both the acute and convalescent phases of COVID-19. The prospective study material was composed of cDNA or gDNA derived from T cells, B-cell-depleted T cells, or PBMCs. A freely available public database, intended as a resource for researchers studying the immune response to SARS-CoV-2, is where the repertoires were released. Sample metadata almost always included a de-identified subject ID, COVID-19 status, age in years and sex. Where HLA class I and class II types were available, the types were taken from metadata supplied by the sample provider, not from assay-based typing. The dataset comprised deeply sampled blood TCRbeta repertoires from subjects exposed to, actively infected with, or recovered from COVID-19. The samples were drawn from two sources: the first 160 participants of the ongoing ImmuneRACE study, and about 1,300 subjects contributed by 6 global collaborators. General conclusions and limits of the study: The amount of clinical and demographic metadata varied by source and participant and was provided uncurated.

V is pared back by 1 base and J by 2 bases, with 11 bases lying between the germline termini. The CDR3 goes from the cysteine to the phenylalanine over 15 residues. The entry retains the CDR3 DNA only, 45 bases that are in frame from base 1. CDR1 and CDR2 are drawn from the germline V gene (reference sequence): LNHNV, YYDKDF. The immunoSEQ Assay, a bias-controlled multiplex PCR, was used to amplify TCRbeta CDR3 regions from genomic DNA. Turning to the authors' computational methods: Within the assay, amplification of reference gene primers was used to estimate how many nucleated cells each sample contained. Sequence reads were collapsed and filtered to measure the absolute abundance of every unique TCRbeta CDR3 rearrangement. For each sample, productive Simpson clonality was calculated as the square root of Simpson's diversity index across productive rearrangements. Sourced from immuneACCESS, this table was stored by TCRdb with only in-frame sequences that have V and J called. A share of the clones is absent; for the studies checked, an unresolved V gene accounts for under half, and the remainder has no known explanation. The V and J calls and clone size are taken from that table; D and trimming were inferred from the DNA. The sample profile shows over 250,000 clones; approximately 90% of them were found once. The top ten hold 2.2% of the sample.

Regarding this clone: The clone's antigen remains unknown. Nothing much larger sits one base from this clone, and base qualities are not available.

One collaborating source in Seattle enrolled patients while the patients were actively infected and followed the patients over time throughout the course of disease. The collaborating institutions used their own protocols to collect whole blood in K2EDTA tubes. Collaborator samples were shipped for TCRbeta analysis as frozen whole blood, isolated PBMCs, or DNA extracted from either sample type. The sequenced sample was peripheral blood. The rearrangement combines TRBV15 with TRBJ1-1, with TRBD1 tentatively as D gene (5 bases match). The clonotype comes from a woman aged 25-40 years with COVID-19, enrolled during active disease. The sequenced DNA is TGTGCCACCAGCAGAGTTCGGGGGGATAACACTGAAGCTTTCTTT. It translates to CATSRVRGDNTEAFF.